This is a list of T cell receptor beta chains from one sample in a study of glioma-infiltrating T cells after dendritic cell vaccination. Here immunoSEQ multiplex PCR was the method, and the copy in TCRdb shows in-frame clones only, minus some. The sample comprises some 90,000 clones, approximately 78% of which are singletons, and around 2.2% rests with the top ten. The sample was blood, taken after dendritic cell vaccination. Receptor source: a human donor with glioblastoma. The conserved cysteine and the conserved F or W are not part of the CDR3 here.

j_call v_call cdr3_aa
TRBJ2-1 TRBV12-2 ASRLGTSSEQF
TRBJ2-6 TRBV11-2 ASSLLTGTGGRGANVLT
TRBJ1-4 TRBV5-1 ASSVLQGQGADEKLF
TRBJ2-6 TRBV4-1 ASSQDLGSSGANVLT
TRBJ1-5 TRBV5-1 ASSAGQGSNQPQH
TRBJ1-1 TRBV5-1 ASSLTRTGGRNEAF
TRBJ2-1 TRBV5-1 ASSFSGDSYNEQF
TRBJ2-1 TRBV11-2 ASSETSGGAYQQF
TRBJ1-1 TRBV19 ASSDRGRRTEAF
TRBJ1-1 TRBV27 ASRPQVLVNTEAF
TRBJ1-6 TRBV11-2 ASSSLRRRESPLH
TRBJ2-3 TRBV29-1 SVEPTWGSGGTDTQY
TRBJ1-1 TRBV27 AGQWQFEAF
TRBJ2-3 TRBV2 ASSELLAGGPGTDTQY
TRBJ2-1 TRBV18 ASSPLTSPSVGEQF